The subject of this entry is one TCR beta chain. Germline V gene data show CDR1 as PRHDT and CDR2 as FYEKMQ (reference sequence). Trimming took 7 bases from V and 4 from J, leaving 11 bases between them. This CDR3 is built from 14 residues. These data originate in a study of blood T cell repertoires in COVID-19. Per the study methods: Quantification of nucleated cells was approximated via reference gene primer amplification. This table comes from immunoSEQ multiplex PCR, and its TCRdb copy is limited to in-frame clones, with some not included. V and J calls and clone size are given by that table; D and trimming were obtained from the DNA. The sample yields fewer than 90,000 clones, approximately 80% seen once.

The sample was peripheral blood. The rearrangement links TRBV13 to TRBJ1-6, with D perhaps TRBD1 (5 bases). The source is a human donor in a cohort sampled during active COVID-19. The CDR3 sequence is CASTIRQYNSPLHF. CDR3 sequence (DNA): TGTGCCAGCACCATAAGACAGTATAATTCACCCCTCCACTTT. Drawing the rest from reference TRBV13 and TRBJ1-6, the complete variable domain is AAGVIQSPRHLIKEKRETATLKCYPIPRHDTVYWYQQGPGQDPQFLISFYEKMQSDKGSIPDRFSAQQFSDYHSELNMSSLELGDSALYFCASTIRQYNSPLHFGNGTRLTVT.